The sequence of this T cell receptor (beta chain) was determined in a study of T cells in Graves' hyperthyroidism and ophthalmopathy (dated by TCRdb to the late 2010s). For the study in its entirety: Peripheral blood samples were taken at initial diagnosis, before any treatment was given. To identify TCR V-J signatures that set the groups apart, the researchers used a discovery cohort of 90 to 100 patients, made up of approximately 43 with Graves' ophthalmopathy and 57 with stable Graves' hyperthyroidism. Prospective prediction of ophthalmopathy was tested in an independent validation cohort consisting of 18 hyperthyroidism patients and about 17 patients who later progressed to ophthalmopathy. The roughly 90 discovery patients were divided at random into training and test sets in a 7:3 ratio. In about 6 Graves' hyperthyroidism patients, the study also compared T-cell repertoires from thyroid tissue with T-cell repertoires from blood. After sampling, hyperthyroidism patients received methimazole starting at 30 mg daily, and ophthalmopathy patients received high-dose intravenous methylprednisolone. According to the paper, TCR Vbeta CDR3 sequencing was carried out on 135 peripheral blood samples, which came from under 50 ophthalmopathy, some 73 hyperthyroidism and 17 progressor patients. The full study reports these points: During validation, the model predicted progression to ophthalmopathy a median of approximately 6.5 months ahead of onset, with around 70% sensitivity and about 75% specificity. No statistical method was used to set the sample size in advance, and investigators knew the group allocation. Blood samples also contained most of the expanded thyroid clonotypes (frequency above 0.001), which suggests that blood repertoires may reflect thyroid immune responses. In cross-validation, a model built on a 13 V-J signature told ophthalmopathy apart from stable hyperthyroidism with less than 90% sensitivity and roughly 83% specificity, and in testing the same model reached 80%/75%.

The germline V gene (reference sequence) yields DFQATT for CDR1 and SNEGSKA for CDR2. Trimming removed 3 bases from V and 4 bases from J, leaving 12 bases between the germline ends. There are 13 amino acids in the CDR3, from cysteine to phenylalanine inclusive. Of the read, only the CDR3 DNA is kept; its 39 bases are in frame from base 1. The TCR beta CDR3 regions were amplified from RNA transcripts. The TCR CDR3 was subjected to a first round of RT-PCR using the HTBI primer set and the Qiagen OneStep RT-PCR kit. Libraries were constructed in a second round of multiplex PCR, after which size selection and purification were performed. The libraries were sequenced on an Illumina HiSeq2000 using paired-end 100 bp reads. The study's processing was this. Raw data were processed with SOAPnuke, discarding reads with adapters, uncalled bases, mean Phred below 15, or no exact constant-primer or identifier match. High-quality paired reads were merged with COPE v1.2.5, and unique nucleotide sequences were defined as clonotypes. Clonotypes were aligned to IMGT TRBV, TRBD and TRBJ reference segments using MiTCR v1.1. The analysis was restricted to V-J combinations with a frequency above 0.0001, which together covered over 99% of the repertoires. A TCS score was defined as the ratio between F50 (clonal expansion) and ExV (chaos), using BLOSUM62-based TCRdist between CDR3 peptides within each V-J. Welch's t-statistics and random forest reduced around 550 V-J features to 13, which were used in a naive Bayes classifier (R e1071). The public reads were quality trimmed at Q25 with fastp and then assembled into clones with MiXCR by TCRdb, keeping productive beta chains. Each record represents a unique CDR3 protein, reported with the most common genes and DNA among its rows. The V and J calls here are based on TCRdb, not the publication. The sample data list around 50,000 distinct CDR3 sequences, and less than 60% of these were observed just once. Roughly 10% of the sample comes from the top ten.

This clonotype has a count of ten or more. Its antigen is not yet known. Nothing much larger sits one base from this clone, and base qualities are not available. Moderately to severely active disease, a Clinical Activity Score of at least 3, a NOSPECS grade of at least 4, and a duration under 3 months were present in ophthalmopathy patients. Exclusion was applied to patients with uncontrolled infections, other autoimmune diseases, pregnancy or lactation. Clinical symptoms, serum thyroxine and TRAb, thyroid ultrasound, and orbital computed tomography formed the basis for the diagnoses. PBMCs were isolated from approximately 10 ml of fresh peripheral blood by Ficoll-Paque density gradient centrifugation. Total RNA was extracted with Trizol reagent, and quality was checked on an Agilent 2100 Bioanalyzer.

The TCR comes from a woman aged 45-65 years with Graves' ophthalmopathy. Sequenced input: blood. This chain joins TRBV20-1 to TRBJ1-2; the D gene is perhaps TRBD1, on 5 matching bases. The DNA sequence is TGCAGTGCTAGGACAGAGCCGGGCTATGGCTACACCTTC. Translated, this is CSARTEPGYGYTF.